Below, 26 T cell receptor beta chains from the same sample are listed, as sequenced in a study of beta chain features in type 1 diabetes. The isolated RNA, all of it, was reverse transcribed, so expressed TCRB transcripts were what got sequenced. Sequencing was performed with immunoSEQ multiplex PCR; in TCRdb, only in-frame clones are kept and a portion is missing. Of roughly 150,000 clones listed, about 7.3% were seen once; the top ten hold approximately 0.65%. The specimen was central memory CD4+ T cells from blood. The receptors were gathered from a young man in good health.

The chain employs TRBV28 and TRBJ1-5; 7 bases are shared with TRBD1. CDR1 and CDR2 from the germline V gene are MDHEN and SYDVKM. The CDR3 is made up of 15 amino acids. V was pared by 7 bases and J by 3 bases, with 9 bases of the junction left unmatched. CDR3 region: CASTAPTGNNQPQHF. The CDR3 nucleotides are TGTGCCAGCACCGCCCCGACAGGGAACAATCAGCCCCAGCATTTT.

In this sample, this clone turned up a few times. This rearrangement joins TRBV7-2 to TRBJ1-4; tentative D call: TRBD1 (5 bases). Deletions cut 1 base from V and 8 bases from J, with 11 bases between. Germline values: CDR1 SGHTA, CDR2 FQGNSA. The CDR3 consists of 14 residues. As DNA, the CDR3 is TGTGCCAGCAGCTTAGAGCAGGGAAACGAAAAACTGTTTTTT. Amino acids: CASSLEQGNEKLFF.

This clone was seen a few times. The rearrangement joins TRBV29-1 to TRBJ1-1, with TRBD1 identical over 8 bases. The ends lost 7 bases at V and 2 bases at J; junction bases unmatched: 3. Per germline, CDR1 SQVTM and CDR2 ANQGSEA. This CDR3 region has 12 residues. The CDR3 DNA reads TGCAGCGCAGGGGGCCTAAACACTGAAGCTTTCTTT. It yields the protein CSAGGLNTEAFF.

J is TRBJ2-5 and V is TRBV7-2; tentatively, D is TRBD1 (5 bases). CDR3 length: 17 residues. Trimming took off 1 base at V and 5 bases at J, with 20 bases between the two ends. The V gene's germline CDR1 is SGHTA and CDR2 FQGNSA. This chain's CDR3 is CASSLGSMRGRAETQYF. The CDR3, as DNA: TGTGCCAGCAGCTTAGGTTCTATGAGAGGCAGGGCCGAGACCCAGTACTTC.

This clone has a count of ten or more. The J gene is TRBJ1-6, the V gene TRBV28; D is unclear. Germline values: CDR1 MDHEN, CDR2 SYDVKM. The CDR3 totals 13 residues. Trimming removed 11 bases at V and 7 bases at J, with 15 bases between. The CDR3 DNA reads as TGTGCCGGGCAGCTGGGCAGGAATTCACCCCTCCACTTT. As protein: CAGQLGRNSPLHF.

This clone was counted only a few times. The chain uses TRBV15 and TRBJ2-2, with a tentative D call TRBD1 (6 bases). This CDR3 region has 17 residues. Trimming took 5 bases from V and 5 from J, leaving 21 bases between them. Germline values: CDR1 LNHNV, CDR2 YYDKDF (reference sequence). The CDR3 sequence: CATSLRVGGRRTGELFF. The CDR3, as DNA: TGTGCCACCAGCCTGAGGGTTGGGGGCAGGAGAACCGGGGAGCTGTTTTTT.

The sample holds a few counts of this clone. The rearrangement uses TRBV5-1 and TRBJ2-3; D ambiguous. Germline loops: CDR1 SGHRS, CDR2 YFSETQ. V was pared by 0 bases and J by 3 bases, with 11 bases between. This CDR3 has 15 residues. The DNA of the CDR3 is TGCGCCAGCAGCTTGGCCAGGATTGATACAGATACGCAGTATTTT. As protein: CASSLARIDTDTQYF.

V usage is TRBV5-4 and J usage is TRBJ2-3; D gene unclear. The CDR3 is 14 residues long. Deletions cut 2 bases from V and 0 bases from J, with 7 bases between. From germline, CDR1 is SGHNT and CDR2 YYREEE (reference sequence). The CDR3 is CASSLPHSTDTQYF. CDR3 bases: TGTGCCAGCAGCTTACCACATAGCACAGATACGCAGTATTTT.

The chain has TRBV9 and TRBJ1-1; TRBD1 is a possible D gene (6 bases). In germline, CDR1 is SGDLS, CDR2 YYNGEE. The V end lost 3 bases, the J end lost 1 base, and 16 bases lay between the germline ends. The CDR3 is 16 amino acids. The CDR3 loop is CASSAGVGRGNTEAFF. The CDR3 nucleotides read TGTGCCAGCAGCGCCGGCGTTGGCAGGGGGAACACTGAAGCTTTCTTT.

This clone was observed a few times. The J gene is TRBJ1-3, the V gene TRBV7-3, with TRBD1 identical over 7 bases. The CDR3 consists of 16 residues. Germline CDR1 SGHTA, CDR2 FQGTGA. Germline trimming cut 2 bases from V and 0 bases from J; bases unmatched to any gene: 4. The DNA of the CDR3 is TGTGCCAGCAGCTTATACAGGGACAGCTCTGGAAACACCATATATTTT. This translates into CASSLYRDSSGNTIYF. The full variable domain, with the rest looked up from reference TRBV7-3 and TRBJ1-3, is GAGVSQTPSNKVTEKGKYVELRCDPISGHTALYWYRQSLGQGPEFLIYFQGTGAADDSGLPNDRFFAVRPEGSVSTLKIQRTERGDSAVYLCASSLYRDSSGNTIYFGEGSWLTVV.

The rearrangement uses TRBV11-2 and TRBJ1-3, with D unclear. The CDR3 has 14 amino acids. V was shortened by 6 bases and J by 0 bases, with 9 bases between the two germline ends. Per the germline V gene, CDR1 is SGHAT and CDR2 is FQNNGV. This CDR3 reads CASSWTDSGNTIYF. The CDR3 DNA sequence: TGTGCCAGCAGTTGGACTGACTCTGGAAACACCATATATTTT.

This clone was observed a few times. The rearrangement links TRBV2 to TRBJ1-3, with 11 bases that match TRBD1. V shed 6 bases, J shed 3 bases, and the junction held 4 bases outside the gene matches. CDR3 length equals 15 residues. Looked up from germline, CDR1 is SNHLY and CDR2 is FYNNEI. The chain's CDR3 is CASSGTGGNGNTIYF. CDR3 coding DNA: TGTGCCAGCAGCGGGACAGGGGGGAATGGAAACACCATATATTTT.

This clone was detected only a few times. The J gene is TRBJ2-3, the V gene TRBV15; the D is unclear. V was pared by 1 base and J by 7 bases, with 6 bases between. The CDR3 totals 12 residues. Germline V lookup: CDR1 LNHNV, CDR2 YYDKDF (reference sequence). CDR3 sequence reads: CATSRVENTQYF. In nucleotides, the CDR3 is TGTGCCACCAGCAGAGTAGAAAATACGCAGTATTTT.

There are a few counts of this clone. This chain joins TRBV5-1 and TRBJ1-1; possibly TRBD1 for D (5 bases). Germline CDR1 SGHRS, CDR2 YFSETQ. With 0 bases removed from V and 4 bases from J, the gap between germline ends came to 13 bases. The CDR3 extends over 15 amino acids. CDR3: CASSLAGSGGTEAFF. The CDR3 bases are TGCGCCAGCAGCTTGGCAGGGTCCGGGGGCACTGAAGCTTTCTTT. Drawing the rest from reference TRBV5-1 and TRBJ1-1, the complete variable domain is KAGVTQTPRYLIKTRGQQVTLSCSPISGHRSVSWYQQTPGQGLQFLFEYFSETQRNKGNFPGRFSGRQFSNSRSEMNVSTLELGDSALYLCASSLAGSGGTEAFFGQGTRLTVV.

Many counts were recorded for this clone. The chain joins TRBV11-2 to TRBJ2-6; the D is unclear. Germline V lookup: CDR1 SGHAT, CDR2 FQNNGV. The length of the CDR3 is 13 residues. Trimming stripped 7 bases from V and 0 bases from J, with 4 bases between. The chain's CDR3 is CASTGSGANVLTF. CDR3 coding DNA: TGTGCCAGCACAGGCTCTGGGGCCAACGTCCTGACTTTC.

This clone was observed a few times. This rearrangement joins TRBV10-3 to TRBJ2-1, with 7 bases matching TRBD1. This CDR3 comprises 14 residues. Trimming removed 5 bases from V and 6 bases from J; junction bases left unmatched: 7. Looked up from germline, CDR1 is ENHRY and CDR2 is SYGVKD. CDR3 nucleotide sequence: TGTGCCATCAGTCAACGAGCAGGGGGCAATGAGCAGTTCTTC. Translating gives CAISQRAGGNEQFF.

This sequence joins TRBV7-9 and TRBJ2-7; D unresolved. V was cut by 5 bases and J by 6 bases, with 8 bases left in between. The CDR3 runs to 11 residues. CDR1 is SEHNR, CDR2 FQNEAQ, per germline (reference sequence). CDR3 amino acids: CASSSLGEQYF. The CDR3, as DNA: TGTGCCAGCAGCAGCCTTGGCGAGCAGTACTTC. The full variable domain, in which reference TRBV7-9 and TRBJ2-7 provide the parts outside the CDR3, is DTGVSQNPRHKITKRGQNVTFRCDPISEHNRLYWYRQTLGQGPEFLTYFQNEAQLEKSRLLSDRFSAERPKGSFSTLEIQRTEQGDSAMYLCASSSLGEQYFGPGTRLTVT.

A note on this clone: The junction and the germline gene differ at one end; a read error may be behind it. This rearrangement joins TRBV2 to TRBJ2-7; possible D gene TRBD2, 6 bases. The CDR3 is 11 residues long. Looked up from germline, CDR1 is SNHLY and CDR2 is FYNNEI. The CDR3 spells CASSEVGTLHF. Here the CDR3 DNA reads TGTGCCAGCAGTGAAGTCGGGACTCTGCACTTC.

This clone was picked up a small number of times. CDR3 region: CASGLDSQPQHF. The DNA of the CDR3 is TGTGCTAGTGGCCTAGACAGTCAGCCCCAGCATTTT. The chain couples TRBV12-5 to TRBJ1-5, with D tentatively TRBD1 (5 bases). The CDR3 is made up of 12 amino acids. Germline V CDR1 and CDR2: LGHNT, FRNRAP. V was pared by 6 bases and J by 6 bases, with 9 bases between.

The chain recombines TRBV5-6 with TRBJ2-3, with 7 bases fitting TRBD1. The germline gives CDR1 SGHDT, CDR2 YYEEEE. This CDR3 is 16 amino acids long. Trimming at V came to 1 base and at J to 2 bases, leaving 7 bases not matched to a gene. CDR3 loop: CASSLNTGASTDTQYF. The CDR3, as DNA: TGTGCCAGCAGCTTGAATACAGGGGCCTCCACAGATACGCAGTATTTT.

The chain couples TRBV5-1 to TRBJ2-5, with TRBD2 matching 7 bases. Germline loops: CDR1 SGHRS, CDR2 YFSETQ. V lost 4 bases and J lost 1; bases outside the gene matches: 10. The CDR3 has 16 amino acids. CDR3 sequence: CASSKAAGVGQETQYF. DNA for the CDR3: TGCGCCAGCAGCAAAGCGGCGGGGGTTGGCCAAGAGACCCAGTACTTC. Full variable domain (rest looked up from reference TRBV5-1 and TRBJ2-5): KAGVTQTPRYLIKTRGQQVTLSCSPISGHRSVSWYQQTPGQGLQFLFEYFSETQRNKGNFPGRFSGRQFSNSRSEMNVSTLELGDSALYLCASSKAAGVGQETQYFGPGTRLLVL.

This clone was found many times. The CDR3 coding sequence is TGTGCCAGCAGCGCGCGACAGGGGCCCTTAGGGAAACTGTTTTTT. It translates to CASSARQGPLGKLFF. The V and J genes are TRBV7-9 and TRBJ1-4; 8 bases fit TRBD1. This CDR3 contains 15 residues. With V trimmed by 5 bases and J by 11 bases, 13 bases remained unmatched. From germline, CDR1 is SEHNR and CDR2 FQNEAQ (reference sequence).

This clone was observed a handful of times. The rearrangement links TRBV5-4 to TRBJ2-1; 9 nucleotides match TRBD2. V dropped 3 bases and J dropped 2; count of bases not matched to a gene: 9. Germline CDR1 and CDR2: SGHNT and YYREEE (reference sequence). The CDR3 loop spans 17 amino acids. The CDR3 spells CASSSQISSGTYNEQFF. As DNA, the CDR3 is TGTGCCAGCAGCTCCCAAATTTCTAGCGGGACCTACAATGAGCAGTTCTTC.

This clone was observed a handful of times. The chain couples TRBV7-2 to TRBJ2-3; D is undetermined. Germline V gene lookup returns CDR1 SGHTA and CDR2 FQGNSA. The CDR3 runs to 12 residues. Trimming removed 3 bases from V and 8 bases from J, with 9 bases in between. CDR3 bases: TGTGCCAGCAGCTTTCGTACTATTACGCAGTATTTT. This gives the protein CASSFRTITQYF.

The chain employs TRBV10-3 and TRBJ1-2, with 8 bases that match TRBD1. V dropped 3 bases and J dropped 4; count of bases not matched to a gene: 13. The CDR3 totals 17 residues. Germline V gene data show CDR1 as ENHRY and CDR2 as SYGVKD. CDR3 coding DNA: TGTGCCATCAGTGAAAGGGACAGGCCCTCTTTGGGCTATGGCTACACCTTC. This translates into CAISERDRPSLGYGYTF.

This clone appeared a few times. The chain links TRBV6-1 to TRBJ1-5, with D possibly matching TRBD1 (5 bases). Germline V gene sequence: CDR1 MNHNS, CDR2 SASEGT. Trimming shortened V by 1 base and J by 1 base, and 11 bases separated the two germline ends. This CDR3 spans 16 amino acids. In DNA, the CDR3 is TGTGCCAGCAGTGAAGTGGTGACAGCAAGCAATCAGCCCCAGCATTTT. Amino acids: CASSEVVTASNQPQHF.